The clone carrying this T cell receptor (beta chain) appeared a few times. This sample stems from a study of Ad26.COV2.S vaccination and SARS-CoV-2 variants. Regarding treatment: roughly 20 received Ad26.COV2.S at low or high dose, single or two shots; about 5 received placebo; per-sample allocation not given. Each sample was drawn 63 days after the first injection (of vaccine or placebo). Aged 18-55 years, donor was enrolled in Boston in about 2020. Produced via immunoSEQ multiplex PCR; TCRdb's table is partial and in-frame only. The sample has about 420,000 clones; 88% are singletons. The clonotype originates from a person between 18 and 60 years old who received the Ad26.COV2.S COVID-19 vaccine or a placebo. The source material was peripheral blood, sampled in a trial of Ad26.COV2.S vaccine versus placebo.

CDR3 coding DNA: TGCAGCGTCAAAGGGGGAAATTTCGGTTCAGATACGCAGTATTTT. As protein: CSVKGGNFGSDTQYF. This chain joins TRBV29-1 and TRBJ2-3; D might be TRBD1 (6 bases). The CDR3 extends over 15 amino acids. CDR1 and CDR2 (germline): SQVTM, ANQGSEA. V lost 6 bases to trimming and J lost 4 bases, with 20 bases between them.